Reported below is one TCR beta chain. Trimming took 3 bases from V and 0 from J, leaving 14 bases between them. Per germline, CDR1 DFQATT and CDR2 SNEGSKA (reference sequence). The CDR3 extends over 15 amino acids. The source of the sample is a study of T-cell reconstitution after alpha-beta-depleted transplantation in children. The library targeted TCRbeta and was prepared with unique molecular identifiers. TCRdb called the PCR reads again in MiXCR, with one record for every CDR3 protein. The table has about 220,000 distinct CDR3 sequences, roughly a sixth seen once. The sequence was obtained from a male patient between 2 and 10 years old who had a stem cell transplant for acute lymphoblastic leukemia, so the T cells may come from the graft donor. The genes are TRBV20-1 and TRBJ1-2; D not certain. This specimen was PBMCs, mostly from graft donor cells, taken 360 days after TCRalphabeta/CD19-depleted stem cell transplant. The CDR3 reads CSARSWGIANYGYTF. The CDR3 DNA is TGCAGTGCTAGGTCATGGGGTATAGCTAACTATGGCTACACCTTC.